This paragraph reports one TCR beta chain. Its antigen is unknown. Profiling relied on immunoSEQ multiplex PCR, and the TCRdb table lists in-frame clones only, not all of them. The table has some 3,900 clones, 64% seen once. The sample comes from a study of coeliac disease. Findings and caveats of the study: Intraepithelial and lamina propria fractions were not highly pure. Of coeliac lamina propria samples, about 45% of the 18 held published gliadin-specific TRB sequences, versus 1 of 6 controls. Active celiac intraepithelial and lamina propria samples had lower TRB and TRG clonality than control samples.

The receptor's source is a woman under 40 without celiac disease. Sequencing input: lymphocytes from the gut lamina propria.

Written as DNA, the CDR3 is TGTGCCAGCAGCGCAGAGCCCAGGGGCTCTAATGAAAAACTGTTTTTT. It encodes CASSAEPRGSNEKLFF. The rearrangement links TRBV11-2 to TRBJ1-4; weak D call: TRBD1 (6 bases). Germline-derived CDR1 and CDR2 are SGHAT and FQNNGV. The CDR3 has 16 amino acids. V was trimmed by 5 bases and J by 3 bases, leaving 16 bases between them.